The 15 T cell receptor beta chains below come from one sample, sequenced in a study of radiation and T cells in renal cell carcinoma (dated by TCRdb to 2020 to 2021). Receptor amplification or capture employed the immunoSEQ multiplex PCR assay. The table was pulled from immuneACCESS by TCRdb, which kept in-frame rearrangements only. Such tables lose some clones; where checked, under half of the loss comes from unresolved V genes, and the rest has no known cause. This sample is represented by about 140,000 clones; about 88% of them were singletons. 17% of the sample is in the top ten clones. This specimen's time point label, interpreted: blood 4 weeks post-SBRT, at nephrectomy. The treatment or condition label corresponds to: 15 Gy SBRT to primary tumor, nephrectomy 4 weeks later. Sample: blood, taken from a patient whose treatment included radiotherapy and nephrectomy. The receptors stem from a woman aged 50 to 60 with renal cell carcinoma.

The V and J genes are TRBV27 and TRBJ2-7, with D hard to call. Germline CDR1 MNHEY, CDR2 SMNVEV (reference sequence). There are 17 residues in the CDR3. V lost 1 base, J lost 0 bases, and 16 bases lay in between. CDR3 nucleotide sequence: TGTGCCAGCAGTTTATTTAAAGGCCTACTTCCCTCCTACGAGCAGTACTTC. Translated, it gives CASSLFKGLLPSYEQYF.

The chain couples TRBV11-2 to TRBJ1-3; D is unclear. The CDR3 consists of 12 residues. Germline assignment: CDR1 SGHAT and CDR2 FQNNGV. Trimming took 3 bases from V and 8 from J, leaving 8 bases between them. CDR3 DNA sequence: TGTGCCAGCAGCTTGAGATTCCACACCATATATTTT. Protein: CASSLRFHTIYF. Using reference TRBV11-2 and TRBJ1-3 for the parts outside the CDR3, the full variable domain is EAGVAQSPRYKIIEKRQSVAFWCNPISGHATLYWYQQILGQGPKLLIQFQNNGVVDDSQLPKDRFSAERLKGVDSTLKIQPAKLEDSAVYLCASSLRFHTIYFGEGSWLTVV.

The rearrangement joins TRBV28 to TRBJ2-7; D gene ambiguous. This CDR3 is 12 amino acids long. V was shortened by 6 bases and J by 4 bases, with 10 bases between the two germline ends. Per germline, CDR1 MDHEN and CDR2 SYDVKM. CDR3 nucleotides: TGTGCCAGCAGAAAGTTTGGTTACGAGCAGTACTTC. This gives the protein CASRKFGYEQYF.

This chain joins TRBV28 and TRBJ1-1; tentatively, D is TRBD1 (6 bases). Germline V gene lookup returns CDR1 MDHEN and CDR2 SYDVKM. The CDR3 contains 13 residues. Deletions cut 7 bases from V and 4 bases from J, with 13 bases between. CDR3 DNA: TGTGCCAGCAACCCCGGGGGGCCCACTGAAGCTTTCTTT. This sequence encodes CASNPGGPTEAFF.

The J gene is TRBJ2-3, the V gene TRBV4-1, with TRBD1 identical over 8 bases. The CDR3 contains 14 residues. Germline trimming cut 5 bases from V and 5 bases from J; bases unmatched to any gene: 6. Germline CDR1 reads MGHRA; CDR2 reads YSYEKL. The CDR3 DNA reads as TGCGCCAGCAGCTACGGACAGGGTGAAGATACGCAGTATTTT. This gives the protein CASSYGQGEDTQYF.

The chain joins TRBV28 to TRBJ2-3, with D tentatively TRBD1 (6 bases). This CDR3 is 14 amino acids long. Germline CDR1 MDHEN, CDR2 SYDVKM. Deletions cut 10 bases from V and 2 bases from J, with 16 bases between. This CDR3 reads CATGDTLITDTQYF. CDR3 sequence (DNA): TGTGCCACCGGGGACACCTTAATCACAGATACGCAGTATTTT.

This clone was seen a single time. This chain links TRBV7-6 with TRBJ1-2, with D perhaps matching TRBD1 (5 bases). The length of the CDR3 is 15 residues. V lost 2 bases, J lost 8 bases, and 18 bases lay in between. Germline CDR1 is SGHVS and CDR2 is FNYEAQ. The CDR3 here is CASSLRGGGDRGYTF. CDR3 DNA: TGTGCCAGCAGCTTAAGAGGCGGGGGGGACCGCGGCTACACCTTC.

The chain has TRBV19 and TRBJ1-1; D call uncertain. Trimming took off 6 bases at V and 8 bases at J, with 4 bases between the two ends. The CDR3 runs to 9 residues. Germline V gene sequence: CDR1 LNHDA, CDR2 SQIVND (reference sequence). CDR3 in DNA: TGTGCCAGTAGAGACGAAGCTTTCTTT. Its translation: CASRDEAFF. The full variable domain, with the rest looked up from reference TRBV19 and TRBJ1-1, is DGGITQSPKYLFRKEGQNVTLSCEQNLNHDAMYWYRQDPGQGLRLIYYSQIVNDFQKGDIAEGYSVSREKKESFPLTVTSAQKNPTAFYLCASRDEAFFGQGTRLTVV.

This clone was detected once. The V and J genes are TRBV5-1 and TRBJ2-2, with TRBD2 matching 9 bases. Germline V gene lookup returns CDR1 SGHRS and CDR2 YFSETQ. With 2 bases clipped from V and 7 bases from J, the junction kept 6 bases outside the gene matches. The CDR3 contains 15 residues. CDR3 nucleotide sequence: TGCGCCAGCAGCTTACGCGGGGGGGCCATCGGGGAGCTGTTTTTT. This gives the protein CASSLRGGAIGELFF.

The V and J genes are TRBV28 and TRBJ2-1, with D possibly being TRBD1 (6 bases). Germline CDR1 is MDHEN and CDR2 is SYDVKM. V gave up 6 bases and J gave up 2 bases, with 20 bases separating them. This CDR3 region has 17 residues. The CDR3 reads CASRTNMDSETYNEQFF. The CDR3 DNA sequence: TGTGCCAGCAGGACAAACATGGACAGCGAGACCTACAATGAGCAGTTCTTC.

V is TRBV5-1 and J is TRBJ1-5; D is unresolved. Trimming stripped 0 bases from V and 4 bases from J, with 8 bases between. CDR3 size: 14 residues. Germline lookup yields CDR1 SGHRS and CDR2 YFSETQ. The CDR3 sequence: CASSLASGNQPQHF. In DNA, the CDR3 is TGCGCCAGCAGCTTGGCATCGGGGAATCAGCCCCAGCATTTT.

In its sample, this clone was seen a few times. This chain uses TRBV30 with TRBJ2-2, with D uncertain. This CDR3 spans 11 amino acids. Trimming removed 7 bases at V and 8 bases at J, with 11 bases between. Germline loops: CDR1 GTSNPN, CDR2 SVGIG (reference sequence). The CDR3 DNA follows: TGTGCCTCCCCCGGCGGTGGGGAGCTGTTTTTT. It translates to CASPGGGELFF.

Comment on this clone: The same CDR3 can be traced to other DNA sequences in this sample. The chain combines TRBV20-1 with TRBJ1-1; D call uncertain. The germline V and J ends were trimmed by 1 base and 5 bases, with 5 bases remaining between them. Germline V lookup: CDR1 DFQATT, CDR2 SNEGSKA (reference sequence). This CDR3 contains 11 residues. The CDR3 here is CSARGGTEAFF. The CDR3, as DNA: TGCAGTGCTAGAGGTGGAACTGAAGCTTTCTTT.

The rearrangement uses TRBV18 and TRBJ2-6; no clear D gene. Between the trimmed V and J ends, which lost 2 bases and 0 bases, there was a span of 8 bases. The germline CDR1 and CDR2 sequences are KGHSH and LQKENI. This CDR3 is built from 16 residues. This chain's CDR3 is CASSPFGVSGANVLTF. The CDR3 coding sequence is TGTGCCAGCTCACCATTTGGGGTCTCTGGGGCCAACGTCCTGACTTTC.

The sample holds one count of this clone. The chain joins TRBV4-3 to TRBJ2-7, with unresolved D. The V gene's germline CDR1 is LGHNA and CDR2 YSLEER. This CDR3 spans 16 amino acids. Trimming shortened V by 2 bases and J by 2 bases, and 16 bases separated the two germline ends. CDR3 in amino acids: CASSQSPHGEPYEQYF. Written as DNA, the CDR3 is TGCGCCAGCAGCCAATCCCCCCACGGCGAGCCCTACGAGCAGTACTTC.